The 8 T cell receptor beta chains below come from one sample, sequenced in a study of blood T cell repertoires in COVID-19. Some clones are missing from TCRdb's copy, which holds only in-frame ones; the method was immunoSEQ multiplex PCR. There are tens of thousands of clones in the sample; around three quarters occur only once, and under 13% lies in the top ten. Material: peripheral blood. All receptors come from a woman in her seventies with acute or convalescent COVID-19.

The genes are TRBV30 and TRBJ2-3, with 9 nucleotides matching TRBD2. The CDR3 is made up of 15 amino acids. The ends lost 0 bases at V and 5 bases at J; junction bases unmatched: 6. The germline V gene has CDR1 GTSNPN and CDR2 SVGIG (reference sequence). The CDR3 sequence is CAWSVLSGGRDTQYF. The CDR3 region has the DNA TGTGCCTGGAGTGTACTGAGCGGGGGGAGAGATACGCAGTATTTT.

CDR3 sequence (DNA): TGTGCCTGGAGATACCCGGGACAGGGGGCGAATTCACCCCTCCACTTT. Protein: CAWRYPGQGANSPLHF. V gene TRBV30 combines with J gene TRBJ1-6; 12 positions match TRBD1. In germline, CDR1 is GTSNPN, CDR2 SVGIG (reference sequence). After removal of 3 bases from V and 7 bases from J, the junction contained 7 bases not matched to a gene. This CDR3 has 16 residues. The full variable domain, with the rest looked up from reference TRBV30 and TRBJ1-6, is SQTIHQWPATLVQPVGSPLSLECTVEGTSNPNLYWYRQAAGRGLQLLFYSVGIGQISSEVPQNLSASRPQDRQFILSSKKLLLSDSGFYLCAWRYPGQGANSPLHFGNGTRLTVT.

The chain recombines TRBV28 with TRBJ2-5, with 8 bases that match TRBD1. V was pared by 6 bases and J by 5 bases, with 5 bases of the junction left unmatched. Germline CDR1 is MDHEN and CDR2 is SYDVKM. The CDR3 covers 13 residues. The CDR3 here is CASRAGGAETQYF. The CDR3 DNA reads TGTGCCAGCAGGGCAGGGGGCGCGGAGACCCAGTACTTC.

The chain couples TRBV2 to TRBJ2-7; perhaps TRBD2 as D (5 bases). This CDR3 has 14 residues. CDR1 is SNHLY, CDR2 FYNNEI, per germline. Trimming stripped 6 bases from V and 0 bases from J, with 12 bases between. Here the CDR3 DNA reads TGTGCCAGCAGCGAGGACTTAAGCTCCTACGAGCAGTACTTC. Its protein is CASSEDLSSYEQYF.

V usage is TRBV5-8 and J usage is TRBJ2-7, with 8 bases that match TRBD1. Germline-derived CDR1 and CDR2 are SGHTS and YDEGEE. There are 14 residues in the CDR3. V shed 4 bases, J shed 0 bases, and the junction held 3 bases outside the gene matches. The CDR3: CASSVTGVSYEQYF. CDR3 in DNA: TGTGCCAGCAGCGTGACAGGGGTCTCCTACGAGCAGTACTTC.

Here the CDR3 DNA reads TGCGCCAGCAGCTTGACAGCGGGGGGATCCTACGAGCAGTACTTC. It specifies CASSLTAGGSYEQYF. J is TRBJ2-7 and V is TRBV5-1, with TRBD2 matching over 9 bases. V trimming: 1 base; J trimming: 1 base; junction bases outside the gene matches: 3. The germline gives CDR1 SGHRS, CDR2 YFSETQ. The CDR3 runs to 15 residues.

This chain uses TRBV12-5 with TRBJ2-7; a possible D gene is TRBD2 (6 bases). V was pared by 0 bases and J by 0 bases, with 12 bases between. CDR3 size: 16 residues. Germline V lookup: CDR1 LGHNT, CDR2 FRNRAP. CDR3 nucleotide sequence: TGTGCTAGTGGTTTGGTACAGGAGCGGGTCTCCTACGAGCAGTACTTC. Protein product: CASGLVQERVSYEQYF.

The chain carries TRBV6-6 and TRBJ1-5; TRBD1 matches at 8 bases. CDR3 length: 14 residues. CDR1 and CDR2 (germline): MNHNY, SVGAGI (reference sequence). With V trimmed by 6 bases and J by 1 base, 2 bases remained unmatched. CDR3 residues: CASRDRASNQPQHF. The CDR3 DNA sequence: TGTGCCAGCAGGGACAGGGCAAGCAATCAGCCCCAGCATTTT.